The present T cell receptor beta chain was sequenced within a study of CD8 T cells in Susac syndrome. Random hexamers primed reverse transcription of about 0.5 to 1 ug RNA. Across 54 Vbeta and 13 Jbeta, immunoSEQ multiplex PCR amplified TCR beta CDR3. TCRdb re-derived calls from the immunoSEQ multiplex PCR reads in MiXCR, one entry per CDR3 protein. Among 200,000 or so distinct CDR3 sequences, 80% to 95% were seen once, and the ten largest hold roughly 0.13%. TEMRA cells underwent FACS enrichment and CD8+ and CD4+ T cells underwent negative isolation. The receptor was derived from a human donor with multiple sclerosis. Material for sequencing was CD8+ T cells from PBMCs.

The CDR3 loop reads CASSHLPLASGSDKTQYF. CDR3 nucleotides: TGTGCCAGCAGCCATCTCCCCCTGGCTAGCGGGAGCGACAAGACCCAGTACTTC. V usage is TRBV14 and J usage is TRBJ2-5; 10 bases are shared with TRBD2. Germline V gene sequence: CDR1 SGHDN, CDR2 FVKESK. The CDR3 length is 18 residues. V lost 3 bases and J lost 6; bases outside the gene matches: 16. Using reference TRBV14 and TRBJ2-5 for the parts outside the CDR3, the full variable domain is EAGVTQFPSHSVIEKGQTVTLRCDPISGHDNLYWYRRVMGKEIKFLLHFVKESKQDESGMPNNRFLAERTGGTYSTLKVQPAELEDSGVYFCASSHLPLASGSDKTQYFGPGTRLLVL.